Listed here is a single TCR beta chain. What it binds is unknown. Lesional scalp tissue (obtained by punch biopsy) and peripheral blood were collected from alopecia areata patients. These data originate in a study of CD8+ T cells in alopecia areata. Reverse transcription of extracted RNA yielded cDNA, which provided the sequencing template. Profiling relied on immunoSEQ multiplex PCR, and the TCRdb table lists in-frame clones only, not all of them. Here the sample spans 110,000 or so clones, 45% to 60% being singletons. V was shortened by 4 bases and J by 0 bases, with 17 bases between the two germline ends. Germline V lookup: CDR1 SGHRS, CDR2 YFSETQ. The CDR3 is 16 amino acids. Study outcomes and limitations: In patients, TCRs were shared less clearly than in mice, and HLA may possibly be involved. Compared with normal scalp, lesional scalp had higher clonality and more expanded CD8+ clones.

Material: NKG2D-low CD8+ T cells sorted from blood. This rearrangement joins TRBV5-1 to TRBJ2-7; TRBD1 is a possible D gene (6 bases). This receptor was obtained from a human donor with alopecia areata. CDR3: CASSGISGDFSYEQYF. DNA for the CDR3: TGCGCCAGCAGCGGGATATCAGGGGATTTCTCCTACGAGCAGTACTTC.